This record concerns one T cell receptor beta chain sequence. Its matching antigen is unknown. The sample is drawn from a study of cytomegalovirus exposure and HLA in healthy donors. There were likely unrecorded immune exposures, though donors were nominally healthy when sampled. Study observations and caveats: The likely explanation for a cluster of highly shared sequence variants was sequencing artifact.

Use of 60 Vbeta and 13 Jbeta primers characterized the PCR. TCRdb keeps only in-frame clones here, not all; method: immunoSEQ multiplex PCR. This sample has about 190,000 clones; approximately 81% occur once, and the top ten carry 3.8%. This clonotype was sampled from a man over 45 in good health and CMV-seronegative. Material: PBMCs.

CDR3 in amino acids: CASSFAGRILEPQHF. In nucleotides, the CDR3 is TGTGCCAGCAGTTTCGCGGGGCGGATCTTGGAGCCCCAGCATTTT. V is TRBV27 and J is TRBJ1-5, with D tentatively TRBD1 (5 bases). The germline V gene encodes CDR1 MNHEY and CDR2 SMNVEV (reference sequence). Trimming pared 3 bases from V and 8 bases from J, leaving 17 bases between. This CDR3 comprises 15 residues.